These 4 T cell receptor beta chains were sequenced from one sample in a study of cytomegalovirus exposure and HLA in healthy donors. The primer mix had 60 Vbeta and 13 Jbeta primers. Libraries were prepared by immunoSEQ multiplex PCR; TCRdb keeps only in-frame clonotypes and omits some of them. This sample has around 160,000 clones; roughly 80% occur once, and the top ten carry 6.5% to 8%. Material for sequencing was PBMCs. The receptors were sampled from a woman between 40 and 50 years old in good health and CMV-seropositive.

The chain has TRBV5-4 and TRBJ2-3; the match to TRBD2 covers 10 bases. CDR1 is SGHNT, CDR2 YYREEE, per germline (reference sequence). V was clipped by 7 bases and J by 2 bases; unmatched bases: 10. The CDR3 extends over 16 amino acids. The CDR3 DNA reads as TGTGCCAGCCAAAGCGTAGCGGGGGGTAACACAGATACGCAGTATTTT. Translating it yields CASQSVAGGNTDTQYF.

The rearrangement links TRBV11-2 to TRBJ2-7, with TRBD2 matching over 11 bases. CDR1 and CDR2 (germline): SGHAT, FQNNGV. The CDR3 is 14 amino acids. The V gene end was trimmed by 3 bases and the J gene end by 4 bases; junction bases not matched to a gene: 2. The CDR3 DNA follows: TGTGCCAGCAGCTTCGGGACTAGCGGATACGAGCAGTACTTC. Translation: CASSFGTSGYEQYF.

This chain connects TRBV11-3 to TRBJ2-7, with 10 bases matching TRBD2. The CDR3 totals 19 residues. The ends lost 0 bases at V and 2 bases at J; junction bases unmatched: 13. Per germline, CDR1 SGHNT and CDR2 YENEEA. The chain's CDR3 is CASSLDGPAGGPFTYEQYF. The CDR3 region has the DNA TGTGCCAGCAGCTTAGATGGGCCAGCGGGGGGGCCTTTCACCTACGAGCAGTACTTC.

The rearrangement uses TRBV27 and TRBJ2-5; weak D call: TRBD1 (6 bases). In germline, CDR1 is MNHEY, CDR2 SMNVEV (reference sequence). This CDR3 is 13 amino acids long. Trimming cost V 6 bases and J 4 bases, with 12 bases left between them. The CDR3 DNA is TGTGCCAGCAGGGCAGGGGTTCTAGAGACCCAGTACTTC. This codes for CASRAGVLETQYF.